The TCR beta chain described here comes from a study of CD8 T cells in ankylosing spondylitis. Whole-study findings and limits: Several highly homologous variants made up a TCR beta motif, and this motif appeared characteristic of ankylosing spondylitis blood. In ankylosing spondylitis patients, matched synovial fluid reportedly showed significant enrichment of disease-linked clones.

Unmatched junction bases numbered 8, after V lost 2 bases and J lost 10 bases. The CDR3 runs 13 residues. Germline V gene data show CDR1 as LGHDT and CDR2 as YNNKEL (reference sequence). MiXCR, run by TCRdb on the 5' RACE reads, gives a single entry per CDR3 protein. The repertoire holds about 260,000 distinct CDR3 sequences, with 15% to 25% as singletons. In the case of this clonotype: Its antigen is not identified.

Sequenced input: blood, either unsorted or a sorted T cell fraction (not recorded which). The clonotype was recovered from a male donor with ankylosing spondylitis or in good health (not recorded which). The rearrangement links TRBV3-1 to TRBJ2-7, with 7 bases lining up with TRBD1. The CDR3 bases are TGTGCCAGCAGCCAAACGACAGGGTCCGAACAGTACGTC. Its translation is CASSQTTGSEQYV.